This T cell receptor (beta chain) was profiled in a study of T-cell reconstitution after alpha-beta-depleted transplantation in children. Germline lookup yields CDR1 SGHDT and CDR2 YYEEEE. V trimming: 2 bases; J trimming: 8 bases; junction bases outside the gene matches: 13. The CDR3 sequence is 16 residues long. TCRbeta library construction was performed incorporating unique molecular identifiers. TCRdb ran MiXCR on the PCR reads and lists one entry per CDR3 protein. The sample contains 250,000 to 300,000 distinct CDR3 sequences, over 8% of which appear only once. The table lists this clonotype with many counts.

This receptor was obtained from a human donor who donated a stem cell graft to a child with SCID. The starting material was PBMCs from the stem cell graft donor, obtained from the stem cell graft. V and J are TRBV5-6 and TRBJ1-5; TRBD1 agrees at 7 bases. The CDR3 spells CASSLSNPGGSKPQHF. CDR3 DNA: TGTGCCAGCAGCTTAAGTAATCCAGGGGGAAGTAAGCCCCAGCATTTT.